Listed here are 5 T cell receptor beta chains from one sample, sequenced in a study of shared clonotypes between healthy human individuals. Profiling relied on immunoSEQ multiplex PCR, and the TCRdb table lists in-frame clones only, not all of them. Of a few hundred thousand clones listed, over 50% are singletons. Sequences were obtained from memory CD4+ T cells sorted from blood. Subset defined: CD45RA-negative fraction. These TCRs come from a man aged 25-40 years in good health.

The chain recombines TRBV4-1 with TRBJ1-4; D is possibly TRBD1 (6 bases). Germline V gives CDR1 MGHRA, CDR2 YSYEKL. The CDR3 extends over 15 amino acids. V lost 1 base, J lost 7 bases, and 13 bases lay in between. CDR3 nucleotide sequence: TGCGCCAGCAGCCAAGTACAGGGAAGTGGTGAAAAACTGTTTTTT. Translated, it gives CASSQVQGSGEKLFF.

The rearrangement uses TRBV27 and TRBJ2-7, with D perhaps being TRBD1 or TRBD2 (5 bases each). CDR1 MNHEY and CDR2 SMNVEV come from the germline V gene (reference sequence). V shed 8 bases and J shed 5 bases, with 19 bases lying between them. The CDR3 loop spans 14 amino acids. The DNA of the CDR3 is TGTGCCAGCGGGGGAACAGGACGGCGCGACGAGCAGTACTTC. This encodes CASGGTGRRDEQYF.

The genes are TRBV5-1 and TRBJ2-1; 12 positions agree with TRBD2. The germline gives CDR1 SGHRS, CDR2 YFSETQ. The CDR3 runs to 18 residues. V was pared by 2 bases and J by 4 bases, with 10 bases of the junction left unmatched. Written as DNA, the CDR3 is TGCGCCAGCAGCTTCCTAGGACTAGCGGGGACGATTTACAATGAGCAGTTCTTC. This sequence encodes CASSFLGLAGTIYNEQFF.

This clone has a single count. The chain is built from TRBV15 and TRBJ2-4, with D maybe TRBD2 (6 bases). The CDR3 is 19 residues long. V dropped 5 bases and J dropped 0 bases, with 23 bases sitting between them. Germline V gene lookup returns CDR1 LNHNV and CDR2 YYDKDF (reference sequence). CDR3 in amino acids: CATSRTFEEGRIAKNIQYF. In DNA form, the CDR3 reads TGTGCCACCAGCCGAACATTCGAGGAGGGGAGAATAGCCAAAAACATTCAGTACTTC. The full variable domain, with the rest looked up from reference TRBV15 and TRBJ2-4, is DAMVIQNPRYQVTQFGKPVTLSCSQTLNHNVMYWYQQKSSQAPKLLFHYYDKDFNNEADTPDNFQSRRPNTSFCFLDIRSPGLGDTAMYLCATSRTFEEGRIAKNIQYFGAGTRLSVL.

The chain couples TRBV9 to TRBJ2-2; 8 positions match TRBD2. V shed 0 bases and J 8 bases; nucleotides not matched to a gene: 6. Germline CDR1 reads SGDLS; CDR2 reads YYNGEE. The CDR3 is 15 residues long. The CDR3 DNA follows: TGTGCCAGCAGCGTAGCGGGAGGGCTCGGTGGGGAGCTGTTTTTT. Protein sequence: CASSVAGGLGGELFF.